These 29 T cell receptor beta chains originate from one sample sequenced in a study of T-cell reconstitution after alpha-beta-depleted transplantation in children. Preparation of the TCRbeta library used unique molecular identifiers. TCRdb used MiXCR to reprocess the PCR reads, holding one entry per CDR3 protein. The sample shows approximately 200,000 distinct CDR3 sequences, roughly 6.3% of them seen only once. Material: PBMCs, obtained before TCRalphabeta/CD19-depleted stem cell transplant. Receptors were obtained from a girl in the first two years of life with combined immunodeficiency, due to receive a stem cell transplant.

The chain couples TRBV13 to TRBJ2-5; 9 bases fit TRBD1. This CDR3 is 14 amino acids long. Trimming took 5 bases from V and 6 from J; bases not matched to a gene: 7. The germline V gene encodes CDR1 PRHDT and CDR2 FYEKMQ (reference sequence). The CDR3 loop is CASSHWTGEKTQYF. Written as DNA, the CDR3 is TGTGCCAGCAGCCACTGGACAGGGGAAAAGACCCAGTACTTC.

This clonotype showed up many times. This rearrangement joins TRBV28 to TRBJ2-1; 13 bases agree with TRBD2. There are 15 residues in the CDR3. Germline CDR1 reads MDHEN; CDR2 reads SYDVKM. The junction had 7 bases not matched to a gene; V was cut back by 4 bases and J by 10 bases. CDR3 residues: CASSSGTSGKREQFF. The CDR3 DNA follows: TGTGCCAGCAGTTCTGGGACTAGCGGGAAAAGGGAGCAGTTCTTC.

This clonotype was seen many times. This chain links TRBV7-9 with TRBJ1-1; D remains unclear. The V gene's germline CDR1 is SEHNR and CDR2 FQNEAQ (reference sequence). Trimming removed 5 bases from V and 7 bases from J, with 14 bases in between. This CDR3 is built from 13 residues. In nucleotides, the CDR3 is TGTGCCAGCAGCCCCCCTATTGTGGATGAAGCTTTCTTT. Amino acids: CASSPPIVDEAFF. Together with reference TRBV7-9 and TRBJ1-1, the CDR3 gives the full variable domain: DTGVSQNPRHKITKRGQNVTFRCDPISEHNRLYWYRQTLGQGPEFLTYFQNEAQLEKSRLLSDRFSAERPKGSFSTLEIQRTEQGDSAMYLCASSPPIVDEAFFGQGTRLTVV.

This clonotype showed up many times. The chain joins TRBV5-1 to TRBJ2-7; the D gene is possibly TRBD1 (5 bases). The CDR3 extends over 13 amino acids. CDR1 and CDR2 from the germline V gene are SGHRS and YFSETQ. V dropped 5 bases and J dropped 2 bases, with 11 bases sitting between them. The CDR3 bases are TGCGCCAGCAGTTCACAGGATCCCTACGAGCAGTACTTC. Its translation: CASSSQDPYEQYF.

V usage is TRBV23-1 and J usage is TRBJ2-7; D might be TRBD2 (6 bases). TRBV23-1 is flagged as an ORF with uncertain function. The CDR3 is 18 residues long. Trimming shortened V by 4 bases and J by 3 bases, and 25 bases separated the two germline ends. DNA for the CDR3: TGCGCCAGCAGTCTCCCGAGGGTAAATAGCGGAAAGGACTACGAGCAGTACTTC. Translating gives CASSLPRVNSGKDYEQYF.

In this sample, this clonotype turned up a few times. The chain has TRBV7-2 and TRBJ2-5; the D is unclear. Germline CDR1 and CDR2: SGHTA and FQGNSA. Trimming shortened V by 0 bases and J by 5 bases, and 16 bases separated the two germline ends. The CDR3 runs 16 residues. The CDR3 loop is CASSLADPFFRETQYF. CDR3 DNA: TGTGCCAGCAGCTTAGCAGACCCCTTTTTTCGTGAGACCCAGTACTTC.

At least ten counts were recorded for this clonotype. The V call is TRBV4-1, the J call TRBJ2-5, with 7 bases lining up with TRBD1. Germline assignment: CDR1 MGHRA and CDR2 YSYEKL. The CDR3 covers 14 residues. Losses at the gene ends were 1 base for V and 5 bases for J; bases not matched to a gene: 4. This chain's CDR3 is CASSQGQGGETQYF. Written as DNA, the CDR3 is TGCGCCAGCAGCCAAGGACAGGGTGGGGAGACCCAGTACTTC.

This clonotype was observed at least ten times. The chain employs TRBV12-3 or TRBV12-4 and TRBJ2-1, with a weak D call TRBD2 (5 bases). This CDR3 contains 12 residues. The V gene lost 3 bases and the J gene lost 9 bases, with 9 bases spanning the gap. The CDR3 sequence: CASSFEGAEQFF. DNA of the CDR3: TGTGCCAGCAGTTTCGAGGGAGCTGAGCAGTTCTTC.

This clonotype was seen a single time. Possible read error: a much larger clone is one base away. The rearrangement uses TRBV12-3 or TRBV12-4 and TRBJ2-7, with D possibly TRBD2 on 5 matching bases. The V and J ends lost 5 bases and 2 bases respectively, with 19 bases between them. The CDR3 runs to 16 residues. In DNA form, the CDR3 reads TGTGCCAGCAGTATGGCCCCGGGGATAGTTGCCTACGAGCAGTACTTC. Residues: CASSMAPGIVAYEQYF.

This clonotype came up many times. The V and J genes are TRBV29-1 and TRBJ1-2; unclear D gene. The length of the CDR3 is 12 residues. V shed 6 bases and J shed 8 bases, with 16 bases lying between them. Germline CDR1 SQVTM, CDR2 ANQGSEA. CDR3 sequence (DNA): TGCAGCGTCGACACCCGGGAGAGGGGCTACACCTTC. Translated: CSVDTRERGYTF.

This clonotype was counted ten times or more. The rearrangement joins TRBV13 to TRBJ1-6; 8 bases agree with TRBD1. The CDR3 covers 15 residues. The germline V gene encodes CDR1 PRHDT and CDR2 FYEKMQ (reference sequence). V lost 5 bases and J lost 6; bases outside the gene matches: 6. The CDR3 nucleotides read TGTGCCAGCAGCCCGACAGGGGTAGGTAATTCACCCCTCCACTTT. This encodes CASSPTGVGNSPLHF.

This clonotype has a handful of counts. The chain employs TRBV20-1 and TRBJ1-6; 7 bases are a match to TRBD1. CDR1 DFQATT and CDR2 SNEGSKA come from the germline V gene (reference sequence). With 0 bases clipped from V and 13 bases from J, the junction kept 9 bases outside the gene matches. The CDR3 is made up of 14 amino acids. CDR3 sequence reads: CSARDDGRGTPLHF. In nucleotides, the CDR3 is TGCAGTGCTAGAGATGATGGCAGGGGGACCCCCCTCCACTTT.

This clonotype came up many times. The rearrangement uses TRBV20-1 and TRBJ2-7; D remains unclear. Germline CDR1 is DFQATT and CDR2 is SNEGSKA (reference sequence). The CDR3 spans 11 residues. Deletions cut 8 bases from V and 4 bases from J, with 12 bases between. The CDR3 loop reads CSTRLSYEQYF. The DNA of the CDR3 is TGCAGTACCCGACTGTCATACGAGCAGTACTTC.

The chain joins TRBV5-5 to TRBJ1-2; D is unclear. This CDR3 region has 16 residues. V lost 0 bases, J lost 4 bases, and 16 bases lay in between. CDR1 and CDR2 (germline): SGHKS, YYEKEE (reference sequence). CDR3 nucleotides: TGTGCCAGCAGCTTGGAGGTTCTGGGCAGCGCCTATGGCTACACCTTC. Protein sequence: CASSLEVLGSAYGYTF.

This clonotype was recorded many times. V usage is TRBV7-6 and J usage is TRBJ1-4, with TRBD1 as a possible D gene (6 bases). Germline V gene sequence: CDR1 SGHVS, CDR2 FNYEAQ. Deletions cut 5 bases from V and 8 bases from J, with 21 bases between. The CDR3 consists of 16 residues. The CDR3 spells CASSPPKQGPVEKLFF. In DNA, the CDR3 is TGTGCCAGCAGCCCCCCCAAACAGGGACCAGTAGAAAAACTGTTTTTT.

This clonotype appeared many times. This rearrangement joins TRBV4-2 to TRBJ2-1; tentative D call: TRBD1 (6 bases). Germline CDR1 LGHNA, CDR2 YNFKEQ. Trimming removed 0 bases at V and 16 bases at J, with 22 bases between. The CDR3 extends over 15 amino acids. The CDR3: CASSQDPLKTGVLFF. Here the CDR3 DNA reads TGTGCCAGCAGCCAAGATCCCCTGAAGACAGGTGTACTTTTCTTC.

This clonotype was detected many times. The genes are TRBV9 and TRBJ2-1, with D perhaps matching TRBD2 (6 bases). CDR3 size: 12 residues. CDR1 is SGDLS, CDR2 YYNGEE, per germline. Trimming left V 3 bases short and J 10 bases short, with 11 bases between. This CDR3 reads CASSAWRGEQFF. The DNA of the CDR3 is TGTGCCAGCAGCGCCTGGAGGGGCGAGCAGTTCTTC.

This clonotype was observed at least ten times. The V gene is TRBV29-1, the J gene TRBJ2-1; TRBD1 might be the D (5 bases). This CDR3 has 18 residues. CDR1 and CDR2 (germline): SQVTM, ANQGSEA. V lost 0 bases to trimming and J lost 2 bases, with 20 bases between them. CDR3 nucleotide sequence: TGCAGCGTTGAAGAAACTCGACAGCCATCATTCACCTACAATGAGCAGTTCTTC. Its protein product is CSVEETRQPSFTYNEQFF.

This clonotype was seen many times. The CDR3 sequence: CSRDRGHEQYF. The CDR3 DNA is TGCAGCAGGGACAGGGGCCACGAGCAGTACTTC. The chain links TRBV29-1 to TRBJ2-7, with 10 bases matching TRBD1. The germline CDR1 and CDR2 sequences are SQVTM and ANQGSEA. The CDR3 is 11 residues long. The trim removed 8 bases at V and 5 bases at J, leaving 3 bases unmatched.

In its sample, this clonotype was seen many times. The J gene is TRBJ2-4, the V gene TRBV12-3 or TRBV12-4, with D perhaps TRBD1 or TRBD2 (6 bases each). There are 12 residues in the CDR3. V lost 10 bases and J 11 bases, leaving 18 bases between the germline ends. This chain's CDR3 is CATLNAEGVQYF. CDR3 in DNA: TGTGCCACCCTGAATGCGGAGGGGGTTCAGTACTTC.

This clonotype showed up many times. The chain recombines TRBV7-2 with TRBJ2-5, with 11 bases fitting TRBD2. Germline loops: CDR1 SGHTA, CDR2 FQGNSA. This CDR3 has 14 amino acids. Unmatched junction bases numbered 2, after V lost 5 bases and J lost 3 bases. The CDR3 nucleotides read TGTGCCAGCAGCCTGGGACTAGCGGAAGAGACCCAGTACTTC. Translation: CASSLGLAEETQYF.

The chain combines TRBV29-1 with TRBJ2-5, with D possibly matching TRBD1 (5 bases). V lost 0 bases and J lost 0, with 14 bases in between. Germline V lookup: CDR1 SQVTM, CDR2 ANQGSEA. The CDR3 loop spans 16 amino acids. The CDR3 protein is CSVEDEGAINQETQYF. The CDR3 DNA is TGCAGCGTTGAAGATGAAGGGGCCATTAACCAAGAGACCCAGTACTTC.

This clonotype was counted many times. The rearrangement uses TRBV7-9 and TRBJ2-7, with 7 bases that match TRBD2. Germline assignment: CDR1 SEHNR and CDR2 FQNEAQ (reference sequence). This CDR3 is built from 15 residues. J gave up 1 base and V 4 bases, and 7 bases lay outside the gene matches. In DNA form, the CDR3 reads TGTGCCAGCAGCTGGGCGGGAGACCTTTCCTACGAGCAGTACTTC. It translates to CASSWAGDLSYEQYF.

At least ten counts were recorded for this clonotype. The chain couples TRBV7-8 to TRBJ2-5; 7 positions agree with TRBD1. V trimming: 3 bases; J trimming: 0 bases; junction bases outside the gene matches: 1. Germline CDR1 and CDR2: SGHVS and FQNEAQ. The CDR3 loop spans 14 amino acids. The CDR3 DNA sequence: TGTGCCAGCAGCTTCAGGGGGTACCAAGAGACCCAGTACTTC. This gives the protein CASSFRGYQETQYF. Supplemented by reference TRBV7-8 and TRBJ2-5, the full variable domain reads GAGVSQSPRYKVAKRGQDVALRCDPISGHVSLFWYQQALGQGPEFLTYFQNEAQLDKSGLPSDRFFAERPEGSVSTLKIQRTQQEDSAVYLCASSFRGYQETQYFGPGTRLLVL.

This clonotype came up many times. The V call is TRBV19, the J call TRBJ2-3; a possible D gene is TRBD1 (6 bases). CDR3 length: 15 residues. Germline CDR1 and CDR2: LNHDA and SQIVND (reference sequence). V lost 3 bases, J lost 2 bases, and 12 bases lay in between. CDR3 loop: CASSIRDTITDTQYF. The CDR3 DNA is TGTGCCAGTAGTATTCGGGACACAATCACAGATACGCAGTATTTT.

This clonotype has a count of ten or more. The chain carries TRBV4-1 and TRBJ2-7, with TRBD1 as a possible D gene (6 bases). Germline CDR1 reads MGHRA; CDR2 reads YSYEKL. The CDR3 is 15 amino acids. Trimming removed 2 bases at V and 0 bases at J, with 11 bases between. The CDR3 nucleotides are TGCGCCAGCAGCCAACTGACAGGTAGCTCCTACGAGCAGTACTTC. Protein: CASSQLTGSSYEQYF.

This clonotype was recorded at least ten times. V usage is TRBV25-1 and J usage is TRBJ2-3, with 15 bases aligning to TRBD2. This CDR3 comprises 20 residues. With V trimmed by 6 bases and J by 2 bases, 15 bases remained unmatched. CDR1 MGHDK and CDR2 SYGVNS come from the germline V gene. The chain's CDR3 is CASSHPARTSGGANTDTQYF. In nucleotides, the CDR3 is TGTGCCAGCAGCCACCCCGCCCGGACTAGCGGGGGGGCTAACACAGATACGCAGTATTTT.

This clonotype was counted at least ten times. CDR3 nucleotide sequence: TGTGCCAGCAGTTCCGCAGGGAAGGGATACAATGAGCAGTTCTTC. Residues: CASSSAGKGYNEQFF. The gene calls are TRBV27 and TRBJ2-1; D may be TRBD1 (5 bases). Germline values: CDR1 MNHEY, CDR2 SMNVEV (reference sequence). CDR3 length equals 15 residues. V lost 4 bases, J lost 4 bases, and 14 bases lay in between.

There are many counts of this clonotype. The J gene is TRBJ1-2, the V gene TRBV28, with no clear D. The V end lost 5 bases, the J end lost 7 bases, and 20 bases lay between the germline ends. The CDR3 runs 15 residues. Germline values: CDR1 MDHEN, CDR2 SYDVKM. The CDR3 loop is CASSAMDYLRVGYTF. CDR3 nucleotide sequence: TGTGCCAGCAGTGCGATGGACTACCTGAGGGTTGGCTACACCTTC.